A single sample is the source of the 4 T cell receptor beta chains below, sequenced in a study of identifying expanded T cells in peripheral blood. Measured with immunoSEQ multiplex PCR; TCRdb has only the in-frame clones, and not every one. The sample includes some 120,000 clones, more than 80% of them seen just once. The sample comprised blood. The receptors come from a person aged 18 to 70 in good health.

The chain carries TRBV7-8 and TRBJ1-3; 9 nucleotides line up with TRBD1. The CDR3 is made up of 16 amino acids. Germline V gene lookup returns CDR1 SGHVS and CDR2 FQNEAQ. V lost 3 bases and J lost 1; bases outside the gene matches: 4. The CDR3 spells CASSFLTGGSGNTIYF. The CDR3 coding sequence is TGTGCCAGCAGCTTCCTGACAGGGGGATCTGGAAACACCATATATTTT.

The chain couples TRBV7-2 to TRBJ2-7; D is perhaps TRBD2 (6 bases). The CDR3 spans 13 residues. The V gene lost 8 bases and the J gene lost 3 bases, with 14 bases spanning the gap. Germline CDR1 is SGHTA and CDR2 is FQGNSA. The CDR3 DNA reads TGTGCCAGCCGGGGGTCGCAACACTACGAGCAGTACTTC. Translated, it gives CASRGSQHYEQYF.

The V call is TRBV2, the J call TRBJ1-1; tentatively, D is TRBD1 (6 bases). The germline CDR1 and CDR2 sequences are SNHLY and FYNNEI. The V end lost 4 bases, the J end lost 2 bases, and 8 bases lay between the germline ends. The CDR3 totals 13 residues. CDR3 protein: CASSGTVNTEAFF. DNA of the CDR3: TGTGCCAGCAGTGGGACAGTCAACACTGAAGCTTTCTTT.

The rearrangement uses TRBV10-3 and TRBJ2-2, with 7 bases matching TRBD2. After removal of 9 bases from V and 1 base from J, the junction contained 11 bases not matched to a gene. CDR3 length: 16 residues. CDR1 is ENHRY, CDR2 SYGVKD, per germline. This CDR3 is CAIGEGGPLNTGELFF. DNA of the CDR3: TGTGCCATTGGGGAGGGAGGACCTTTGAACACCGGGGAGCTGTTTTTT.